The 10 T cell receptor beta chains listed next were all sequenced from one sample in a study of cytomegalovirus exposure and HLA in healthy donors. PCR involved 60 Vbeta and 13 Jbeta primers. This table comes from immunoSEQ multiplex PCR, and its TCRdb copy is limited to in-frame clones, with some not included. The sample consists of around 120,000 clones, roughly 79% of them appearing once. Source material: PBMCs. These receptors were collected from a boy aged 2 to 9 in good health and CMV-seronegative.

The V gene is TRBV4-2, the J gene TRBJ2-3, with TRBD2 matching 11 bases. CDR1 and CDR2 from the germline V gene are LGHNA and YNFKEQ. This CDR3 is 17 amino acids long. Losses at the gene ends were 4 bases for V and 3 bases for J; bases not matched to a gene: 9. The CDR3 region has the DNA TGTGCCAGCAGCCCCACTTCCTCTAGCGGGGGGACAGATACGCAGTATTTT. Residues: CASSPTSSSGGTDTQYF.

The chain links TRBV4-3 to TRBJ1-5; TRBD1 is a possible D gene (5 bases). The V gene lost 2 bases and the J gene lost 4 bases, with 12 bases spanning the gap. Germline V gene data show CDR1 as LGHNA and CDR2 as YSLEER. The CDR3 contains 15 residues. CDR3 DNA: TGCGCCAGCAGCCAACTCGTTACAGGAAATCAGCCCCAGCATTTT. Translated, it gives CASSQLVTGNQPQHF.

The chain employs TRBV9 and TRBJ2-1; TRBD2 matches 8 bases. The CDR3 runs to 15 residues. J gave up 4 bases and V 2 bases, and 5 bases lay outside the gene matches. Germline-derived CDR1 and CDR2 are SGDLS and YYNGEE. CDR3 amino acids: CASSVLASGYNEQFF. Here the CDR3 DNA reads TGTGCCAGCAGCGTGTTGGCTAGCGGGTACAATGAGCAGTTCTTC.

The rearrangement uses TRBV6-5 and TRBJ1-4, with D possibly being TRBD1 (5 bases). The V gene lost 4 bases and the J gene lost 4 bases, with 13 bases spanning the gap. Germline V lookup: CDR1 MNHEY, CDR2 SVGAGI. This CDR3 is built from 15 residues. The CDR3 DNA sequence: TGTGCCAGCAGTTCCCTGGACACGGGTAATGAAAAACTGTTTTTT. Its translation: CASSSLDTGNEKLFF.

This clone has only one observation. V gene TRBV19 combines with J gene TRBJ1-5; D call uncertain. This CDR3 region has 13 residues. V was clipped by 7 bases and J by 0 bases, with 7 bases between them. Germline V gene sequence: CDR1 LNHDA, CDR2 SQIVND (reference sequence). The CDR3 region is CASTGVSNQPQHF. CDR3 nucleotides: TGTGCCAGTACTGGAGTTAGCAATCAGCCCCAGCATTTT.

The V and J genes are TRBV5-1 and TRBJ2-1; TRBD1 aligns across 8 bases. Trimming took 0 bases from V and 14 from J; bases not matched to a gene: 22. CDR3 length equals 18 residues. CDR1 is SGHRS and CDR2 is YFSETQ in the germline V gene. CDR3 sequence reads: CASSLEVDGTGTVRGKFF. The DNA for the CDR3 is TGCGCCAGCAGCTTGGAGGTAGATGGGACAGGAACGGTCCGGGGGAAGTTCTTC.

Worth noting for this clone: The same CDR3 is also encoded by other DNA sequences in this sample. The rearrangement uses TRBV4-2 and TRBJ1-2; no clear D gene. The V end lost 1 base, the J end lost 8 bases, and 11 bases lay between the germline ends. The CDR3 totals 13 residues. Germline CDR1 and CDR2: LGHNA and YNFKEQ. CDR3 region: CASSQGGSKGYTF. The CDR3 DNA follows: TGTGCCAGCAGCCAAGGAGGAAGCAAAGGCTACACCTTC.

The V gene is TRBV6-4, the J gene TRBJ2-2, with 8 bases aligning to TRBD2. The CDR3 sequence is 14 residues long. V lost 5 bases, J lost 3 bases, and 2 bases stayed unmatched. The V gene's germline CDR1 is MRHNA and CDR2 SNTAGT. CDR3 in DNA: TGTGCCAGCAGTTCGGGGGGGGACACCGGGGAGCTGTTTTTT. This sequence encodes CASSSGGDTGELFF.

This chain joins TRBV18 and TRBJ1-2; tentatively, D is TRBD1 (6 bases). The germline V gene encodes CDR1 KGHSH and CDR2 LQKENI. The CDR3 has 15 amino acids. V was pared by 5 bases and J by 6 bases, with 19 bases between. CDR3 nucleotides: TGTGCCAGCTCATCAAGGGACACCCAATGGGATGGCTACACCTTC. It specifies CASSSRDTQWDGYTF.

With respect to this clone: No conserved phenylalanine or tryptophan is present at the end of the CDR3, so a read error is the likely explanation. The rearrangement links TRBV14 to TRBJ2-7; D possibly corresponds to TRBD1 (5 bases). The germline V gene encodes CDR1 SGHDN and CDR2 FVKESK. There are 14 residues in the CDR3. Trimming removed 0 bases from V and 1 base from J, with 7 bases in between. The CDR3 DNA follows: TGTGCCAGCAGCCAAGATACAGGTTCCTACGAGCAGTACGCC. Translation gives CASSQDTGSYEQYA.